A single sample is the source of the 9 T cell receptor beta chains below, sequenced in a study of beta chain features in type 1 diabetes. Findings of the study overall: Patients with Type 1 diabetes showed moderately but significantly shorter TCRB CDR3s in all four CD4+ subsets.

The sequenced template was cDNA made from the entire isolated RNA. Repertoires were generated with immunoSEQ multiplex PCR, while TCRdb's copy carries only in-frame clones and drops some. The sample shows around 150,000 clones, 6.5% to 10% of them seen only once. These receptors have no identified antigens. Sample: central memory CD4+ T cells from blood. The receptors stem from a woman in her late teens or twenties with type 1 diabetes.

V and J are TRBV11-2 and TRBJ1-1; 7 nucleotides agree with TRBD1. CDR1 SGHAT and CDR2 FQNNGV come from the germline V gene. J lost 5 bases, V lost 5 bases, and 5 bases had no gene match. This CDR3 comprises 13 residues. In nucleotides, the CDR3 is TGTGCCAGCAGCGGACCAGGGGGGACTGAAGCTTTCTTT. It encodes CASSGPGGTEAFF.

This clone was counted only a few times. This chain uses TRBV7-9 with TRBJ1-6, with 7 nucleotides matching TRBD1. With 4 bases clipped from V and 8 bases from J, the junction kept 11 bases outside the gene matches. Per the germline V gene, CDR1 is SEHNR and CDR2 is FQNEAQ (reference sequence). The CDR3 runs to 16 residues. The CDR3 DNA follows: TGTGCCAGCAGCTCCATCCTGACAGGGAAGGATTCACCCCTCCACTTT. Translating gives CASSSILTGKDSPLHF.

The chain carries TRBV5-1 and TRBJ2-7; D is possibly TRBD2 (5 bases). Trimming stripped 5 bases from V and 4 bases from J, with 13 bases between. CDR3 length: 13 residues. Germline CDR1 SGHRS, CDR2 YFSETQ. CDR3 residues: CASSRGREYEQYF. The CDR3 bases are TGCGCCAGCAGTCGAGGACGGGAATACGAGCAGTACTTC.

This clone was counted between two and nine times. This chain uses TRBV2 with TRBJ1-2; possible D gene TRBD1, 6 bases. This CDR3 has 14 residues. V was shortened by 6 bases and J by 8 bases, with 19 bases between the two germline ends. Germline V CDR1 and CDR2: SNHLY, FYNNEI. The CDR3 sequence: CASSTGFYEGGYTF. The CDR3 DNA reads TGTGCCAGCAGCACAGGGTTTTACGAAGGAGGCTACACCTTC.

This clone has only a few counts. J is TRBJ2-3 and V is TRBV7-2; 11 bases line up with TRBD2. The germline CDR1 and CDR2 sequences are SGHTA and FQGNSA. The CDR3 is made up of 16 amino acids. J gave up 3 bases and V 6 bases, and 8 bases lay outside the gene matches. The CDR3 protein is CASRPGSGRETDTQYF. DNA for the CDR3: TGTGCCAGCAGGCCGGGTAGCGGGAGGGAGACAGATACGCAGTATTTT.

This sequence joins TRBV6-1 and TRBJ2-5; D unresolved. The CDR3 is made up of 12 amino acids. V was shortened by 1 base and J by 5 bases, with 5 bases between the two germline ends. Germline assignment: CDR1 MNHNS and CDR2 SASEGT. Here the CDR3 DNA reads TGTGCCAGCAGTGAAGGCAGGGAGACCCAGTACTTC. Amino acid sequence: CASSEGRETQYF.

V usage is TRBV7-8 and J usage is TRBJ2-2, with D hard to call. CDR3 length: 14 amino acids. Per germline, CDR1 SGHVS and CDR2 FQNEAQ. The V gene lost 5 bases and the J gene lost 3 bases, with 10 bases spanning the gap. CDR3 sequence reads: CASSLQTYTGELFF. The CDR3 DNA follows: TGTGCCAGCAGCCTTCAAACTTACACCGGGGAGCTGTTTTTT.

The rearrangement uses TRBV6-6 and TRBJ2-2; D is possibly TRBD2 (6 bases). Trimming removed 6 bases from V and 5 bases from J, with 10 bases in between. The germline V gene encodes CDR1 MNHNY and CDR2 SVGAGI (reference sequence). This CDR3 region has 13 residues. The CDR3: CASRFGRTGELFF. In nucleotides, the CDR3 is TGTGCCAGCAGGTTTGGGAGGACCGGGGAGCTGTTTTTT.

This clone was seen a handful of times. The chain couples TRBV7-2 to TRBJ2-5; 8 nucleotides match TRBD2. The ends lost 4 bases at V and 5 bases at J; junction bases unmatched: 9. The CDR3 consists of 15 residues. In germline, CDR1 is SGHTA, CDR2 FQGNSA. The CDR3 sequence is CASSSKAGAGETQYF. The CDR3, as DNA: TGTGCCAGCAGCTCAAAAGCGGGGGCGGGGGAGACCCAGTACTTC.